A single sample is the source of the 5 T cell receptor beta chains below, sequenced in a study of neurological immune-mediated disorders. A single record per CDR3 protein comes from TCRdb applying MiXCR to the 5' RACE reads. Among 55,000 to 65,000 distinct CDR3 sequences, under 4.5% were seen once, and the ten largest hold about 3%. What was sequenced was PBMCs. These receptors originate from a woman in her thirties with multiple sclerosis.

The gene calls are TRBV30 and TRBJ2-1, with D possibly TRBD2 on 6 matching bases. The CDR3 loop spans 15 amino acids. V lost 2 bases to trimming and J lost 8 bases, with 19 bases between them. Germline V gene sequence: CDR1 GTSNPN, CDR2 SVGIG (reference sequence). DNA of the CDR3: TGTGCCTGGAGTAGGGACTTTAGCTTAACCGATGAGCAGTTCTTC. Its translation is CAWSRDFSLTDEQFF.

Many counts were recorded for this clonotype. This chain links TRBV20-1 with TRBJ1-6; maybe TRBD1 (5 bases). This CDR3 is built from 12 residues. Between the trimmed V and J ends, which lost 6 bases and 8 bases, there was a span of 11 bases. Germline CDR1 and CDR2: DFQATT and SNEGSKA (reference sequence). The CDR3, as DNA: TGCAGTGCCAAGGTAGGGGATTCACCCCTCCACTTT. Protein: CSAKVGDSPLHF.

This clonotype was detected ten times or more. The chain joins TRBV7-6 to TRBJ2-1, with D perhaps TRBD2 (6 bases). V lost 1 base and J 3 bases, leaving 7 bases between the germline ends. CDR3 length: 14 amino acids. Germline V lookup: CDR1 SGHVS, CDR2 FNYEAQ. CDR3 residues: CASSLGGDYNEQFF. The CDR3 bases are TGTGCCAGCAGCTTAGGGGGGGACTACAATGAGCAGTTCTTC.

This clonotype was counted ten times or more. The germline gene is not matched at one end of the junction; a read error may be the cause. The rearrangement joins TRBV3-1 to TRBJ1-6; the D gene is possibly TRBD1 (6 bases). In germline, CDR1 is LGHDT, CDR2 YNNKEL (reference sequence). The CDR3 extends over 14 amino acids. CDR3 nucleotide sequence: TGTGCCAGCAGCCAAGCTGTGGGGGCCGGACCCCTCAACTTT. It yields the protein CASSQAVGAGPLNF.

This clonotype was found many times. The chain joins TRBV6-1 to TRBJ2-7, with D uncertain. CDR3 length equals 13 residues. CDR1 MNHNS and CDR2 SASEGT come from the germline V gene. Trimming took 4 bases from V and 3 from J, leaving 10 bases between them. The CDR3 protein is CASSVQVSYEQYF. Written as DNA, the CDR3 is TGTGCCAGCAGTGTGCAGGTCAGCTACGAGCAGTACTTC.